These 31 T cell receptor beta chains were sequenced from one sample in a study of vaccination and CD4 T cells after COVID-19 (dated by TCRdb to 2022 to 2024). This specimen's treatment or condition label, per the study, means: roughly ten-day PBMC culture with coronavirus spike peptide pools or control peptides (ViraFEST assay). The antigens for these receptors are not known. The receptor library was made with PCR. Sequencing used an Illumina iSeq 100. DNA from cultured CD4+ T cells was subjected to TCR sequencing with the Oncomine TCR Beta short-read assay at the Johns Hopkins FTIC core. TCRdb reworked the public reads: Q25 trimming with fastp, MiXCR clone assembly, productive beta chains retained. Rows are unified per CDR3 protein, each entry keeping the most common DNA and genes. In all, the sample holds over 10,000 distinct CDR3 sequences, and less than 60% of those were seen once. Of the sample, about a fifth falls within the top ten clones.

Sequencing used CD4+ T cells from blood, cultured in vitro. These receptors all come from a human donor who had recovered from COVID-19.

This clonotype is classed as medium-sized. The V gene is TRBV6-4, the J gene TRBJ2-2; 9 nucleotides agree with TRBD2. With V trimmed by 2 bases and J by 3 bases, 1 base remained unmatched. CDR3 length equals 15 residues. The germline gives CDR1 MRHNA, CDR2 SNTAGT. CDR3 sequence reads: CASSDGGRDTGELFF. CDR3 nucleotides: TGTGCCAGCAGTGACGGCGGGAGGGACACCGGGGAGCTGTTTTTT.

This clonotype has just a few counts. This chain uses TRBV6-5 with TRBJ2-5; D is possibly TRBD2 (6 bases). The CDR3 has 16 amino acids. V shed 1 base and J shed 5 bases, with 17 bases lying between them. Looked up from germline, CDR1 is MNHEY and CDR2 is SVGAGI. The CDR3 is CASSYWTIALKETQYF. The CDR3 region has the DNA TGTGCCAGCAGTTACTGGACTATCGCGTTAAAGGAGACCCAGTACTTC.

The J gene is TRBJ2-7, the V gene TRBV5-1; maybe TRBD2 (6 bases). Germline CDR1 is SGHRS and CDR2 is YFSETQ. Trimming shortened V by 4 bases and J by 4 bases, and 15 bases separated the two germline ends. The CDR3 totals 14 residues. For the CDR3, the DNA is TGCGCCAGCAGCCGGGAGAGTTCGGGGTACGAGCAGTACTTC. The encoded protein is CASSRESSGYEQYF.

This clonotype was counted only a few times. DNA of the CDR3: TGCAGCGCCCAACTAGCGGGTAACACCGGGGAGCTGTTTTTT. This encodes CSAQLAGNTGELFF. This chain uses TRBV29-1 with TRBJ2-2, with 9 bases matching TRBD2. V shed 7 bases, J shed 2 bases, and the junction held 5 bases outside the gene matches. Germline-derived CDR1 and CDR2 are SQVTM and ANQGSEA. This CDR3 contains 14 residues.

The J gene is TRBJ1-1, the V gene TRBV28, with TRBD1 identical over 7 bases. This CDR3 spans 14 amino acids. The J segment lost 7 bases and the V segment lost 1 base, leaving 6 bases of the junction unmatched. Looked up from germline, CDR1 is MDHEN and CDR2 is SYDVKM. In DNA, the CDR3 is TGTGCCAGCAGTTTATTCGACAGGGTGGATGAAGCTTTCTTT. It yields the protein CASSLFDRVDEAFF.

The table lists this clonotype with a few counts. The CDR3 loop is CASSATSGTGNPYGYTF. CDR3 coding DNA: TGTGCCAGCAGTGCGACTTCCGGGACAGGGAACCCCTATGGCTACACCTTC. The chain uses TRBV25-1 and TRBJ1-2, with 9 bases lining up with TRBD1. The CDR3 loop spans 17 amino acids. The junction had 13 bases not matched to a gene; V was cut back by 4 bases and J by 4 bases. Germline CDR1 reads MGHDK; CDR2 reads SYGVNS.

The V and J genes are TRBV2 and TRBJ2-7; 9 bases align to TRBD1. This CDR3 spans 14 amino acids. V shed 7 bases, J shed 0 bases, and the junction held 4 bases outside the gene matches. Per the germline V gene, CDR1 is SNHLY and CDR2 is FYNNEI. CDR3 coding DNA: TGTGCCAGCAAGGACAGGGGAAGCTCCTACGAGCAGTACTTC. Protein sequence: CASKDRGSSYEQYF.

The chain recombines TRBV18 with TRBJ1-3; D gene ambiguous. Germline V gene sequence: CDR1 KGHSH, CDR2 LQKENI. V was cut by 8 bases and J by 4 bases, with 12 bases left in between. CDR3 length: 13 residues. The CDR3 DNA reads TGTGCCAGCCTACGGTTCGGGGGAAACACCATATATTTT. Encoded protein: CASLRFGGNTIYF.

This clonotype came up a few times. V gene TRBV27 combines with J gene TRBJ1-5; 8 bases are shared with TRBD1. This CDR3 is built from 13 residues. Germline CDR1 is MNHEY and CDR2 is SMNVEV (reference sequence). V trimming: 5 bases; J trimming: 7 bases; junction bases outside the gene matches: 4. In DNA, the CDR3 is TGTGCCAGCAGTGCCGACAGGGGACAGCCCCAGCATTTT. Amino acids: CASSADRGQPQHF.

This rearrangement joins TRBV2 to TRBJ2-5; TRBD1 or TRBD2 may be the D gene (6 bases each). The CDR3 spans 14 residues. V gave up 7 bases and J gave up 4 bases, with 16 bases separating them. Germline V lookup: CDR1 SNHLY, CDR2 FYNNEI. The CDR3 nucleotides are TGTGCCAGCATATTACAGGGAGGAGTAGAGACCCAGTACTTC. It codes for CASILQGGVETQYF.

This clonotype was seen only a few times. The CDR3 nucleotides are TGTGCCAGCAGCTTAGTTTGGGGGGGGACTGAAGCTTTCTTT. This sequence encodes CASSLVWGGTEAFF. The genes are TRBV7-2 and TRBJ1-1; D possibly corresponds to TRBD1 (5 bases). This CDR3 contains 14 residues. Germline-derived CDR1 and CDR2 are SGHTA and FQGNSA. V lost 1 base to trimming and J lost 5 bases, with 11 bases between them.

The chain is built from TRBV29-1 and TRBJ2-3, with D perhaps TRBD2 (6 bases). The V gene lost 6 bases and the J gene lost 1 base, with 17 bases spanning the gap. The CDR3 contains 15 residues. Germline CDR1 is SQVTM and CDR2 is ANQGSEA. CDR3 loop: CSVPPGGPRTDTQYF. The CDR3 region has the DNA TGCAGCGTCCCCCCAGGAGGGCCTCGCACAGATACGCAGTATTTT.

This sequence joins TRBV2 and TRBJ2-5; the D is unclear. Germline values: CDR1 SNHLY, CDR2 FYNNEI. CDR3 length: 13 amino acids. V gave up 7 bases and J gave up 2 bases, with 11 bases separating them. The CDR3 sequence: CASTATQQETQYF. The CDR3 coding sequence is TGTGCCAGCACAGCGACACAGCAAGAGACCCAGTACTTC.

V is TRBV6-1 and J is TRBJ2-1, with 12 bases aligning to TRBD2. The CDR3 is 15 amino acids. CDR1 is MNHNS, CDR2 SASEGT, per germline. The V and J ends lost 6 bases and 7 bases, in that order; junction bases with no gene match: 7. The CDR3 bases are TGTGCCAGCAGCGACGGCCTAGCGGGAGGGAATGAGCAGTTCTTC. It codes for CASSDGLAGGNEQFF.

The chain couples TRBV20-1 to TRBJ2-7, with 10 bases identical to TRBD2. This CDR3 has 14 residues. Germline loops: CDR1 DFQATT, CDR2 SNEGSKA (reference sequence). V dropped 1 base and J dropped 6; count of bases not matched to a gene: 6. The CDR3 nucleotides are TGCAGTGCTAGAGGTGATAGCGGGAGGTGCGAGCAGTACTTC. This encodes CSARGDSGRCEQYF.

The chain recombines TRBV7-2 with TRBJ2-7; no clear D. This CDR3 has 14 amino acids. Trimming pared 6 bases from V and 0 bases from J, leaving 12 bases between. The germline gives CDR1 SGHTA, CDR2 FQGNSA. CDR3 sequence reads: CASRYRTGSYEQYF. The CDR3 DNA is TGTGCCAGCAGATACCGGACGGGCTCCTACGAGCAGTACTTC.

The rearrangement uses TRBV7-9 and TRBJ1-2; no definite D call. CDR1 and CDR2 from the germline V gene are SEHNR and FQNEAQ (reference sequence). This CDR3 comprises 17 residues. Trimming took off 5 bases at V and 0 bases at J, with 19 bases between the two ends. Here the CDR3 DNA reads TGTGCCAGCAGCCCCCGCCCCCTCCAGTTAGCTAACTATGGCTACACCTTC. Amino acids: CASSPRPLQLANYGYTF.

This chain connects TRBV5-8 to TRBJ2-7; a weak D match, TRBD2 (6 bases). Germline V gene data show CDR1 as SGHTS and CDR2 as YDEGEE. The CDR3 is 16 residues long. The V and J ends lost 6 bases and 1 base respectively, with 20 bases between them. DNA for the CDR3: TGTGCCAGCAAAATTCCGTCAGCGGGCCCTTCCTACGAGCAGTACTTC. Translated, it gives CASKIPSAGPSYEQYF. Full variable domain (outside the CDR3, taken from reference TRBV5-8 and TRBJ2-7): EAGVTQSPTHLIKTRGQQATLRCSPISGHTSVYWYQQALGLGLQFLLWYDEGEERNRGNFPPRFSGRQFPNYSSELNVNALELEDSALYLCASKIPSAGPSYEQYFGPGTRLTVT.

The chain couples TRBV7-2 to TRBJ1-6; D is perhaps TRBD1 (6 bases). The CDR3 has 17 amino acids. V lost 4 bases and J lost 7, with 20 bases in between. Germline CDR1 SGHTA, CDR2 FQGNSA. This chain's CDR3 is CASSSHGGQLLNSPLHF. The CDR3 coding sequence is TGTGCCAGCAGCTCTCATGGGGGCCAGCTCCTAAATTCACCCCTCCACTTT.

J is TRBJ1-1 and V is TRBV20-1; 9 bases agree with TRBD1. This CDR3 is 13 amino acids long. The V and J ends lost 6 bases and 9 bases, in that order; junction bases with no gene match: 11. Germline assignment: CDR1 DFQATT and CDR2 SNEGSKA (reference sequence). CDR3 loop: CSAGTGRPQKAFF. The CDR3 DNA is TGCAGTGCCGGGACAGGGCGACCTCAGAAAGCTTTCTTT.

V usage is TRBV19 and J usage is TRBJ1-3; no definite D call. The CDR3 is made up of 13 amino acids. The V gene lost 10 bases and the J gene lost 0 bases, with 10 bases spanning the gap. Germline V gene data show CDR1 as LNHDA and CDR2 as SQIVND (reference sequence). The CDR3 here is CATHARSGNTIYF. CDR3 coding DNA: TGTGCCACCCATGCCCGCTCTGGAAACACCATATATTTT.

The chain combines TRBV20-1 with TRBJ2-2, with a possible D match to TRBD2 (5 bases). The CDR3 runs 11 residues. Germline CDR1 is DFQATT and CDR2 is SNEGSKA (reference sequence). Deletions cut 6 bases from V and 8 bases from J, with 10 bases between. CDR3 protein: CSAFEGGELFF. CDR3 nucleotide sequence: TGCAGTGCCTTTGAGGGAGGGGAGCTGTTTTTT.

The genes are TRBV28 and TRBJ1-5; 7 bases are shared with TRBD1. The germline gives CDR1 MDHEN, CDR2 SYDVKM. CDR3 length: 21 amino acids. V lost 4 bases to trimming and J lost 1 base; unmatched junction nucleotides: 22. For the CDR3, the DNA is TGTGCCAGCAGTTGGACGGCGGCGGGGCAGGGGGATTGGAAAAGCAATCAGCCCCAGCATTTT. It encodes CASSWTAAGQGDWKSNQPQHF.

The chain is built from TRBV27 and TRBJ2-1; maybe TRBD2 (5 bases). CDR3 length: 16 amino acids. The ends were cut back, 4 bases at V and 7 bases at J, with 20 bases in the middle. Germline CDR1 is MNHEY and CDR2 is SMNVEV (reference sequence). Here the CDR3 reads CASSSISTSVFNEQFF. The CDR3, as DNA: TGTGCCAGCAGTTCTATTAGTACTAGTGTGTTTAATGAGCAGTTCTTC.

This clonotype is judged medium-sized. The J gene is TRBJ1-1, the V gene TRBV28; D uncertain. CDR1 is MDHEN and CDR2 is SYDVKM in the germline V gene. The CDR3 totals 14 residues. The V end lost 4 bases, the J end lost 1 base, and 10 bases lay between the germline ends. The CDR3 bases are TGTGCCAGCAGTTCCGCTTTACCGAACACTGAAGCTTTCTTT. It is translated as CASSSALPNTEAFF.

This clonotype has a handful of counts. The chain combines TRBV10-3 with TRBJ1-6; D is uncertain. From germline, CDR1 is ENHRY and CDR2 SYGVKD. The CDR3 runs to 14 residues. Trimming cost V 0 bases and J 6 bases, with 6 bases left between them. CDR3 nucleotide sequence: TGTGCCATCAGTGAGTCGGGCGTTAATTCACCCCTCCACTTT. Protein sequence: CAISESGVNSPLHF.

V and J are TRBV2 and TRBJ1-3, with D hard to call. Germline values: CDR1 SNHLY, CDR2 FYNNEI. The CDR3 contains 16 residues. The V end was cut by 4 bases, the J end by 1 base, with 14 bases between. CDR3 DNA sequence: TGTGCCAGCAGTGTCGGTCTCCAGTCGTCTGGAAACACCATATATTTT. Translating it yields CASSVGLQSSGNTIYF.

The V call is TRBV11-2, the J call TRBJ2-7; the D gene is possibly TRBD1 (5 bases). The CDR3 extends over 15 amino acids. Trimming removed 3 bases from V and 7 bases from J, with 19 bases in between. The germline V gene encodes CDR1 SGHAT and CDR2 FQNNGV. The CDR3 DNA reads TGTGCCAGCAGCTTCGGCCAGGGCGCTTCTTGGGAGCAGTACTTC. The encoded protein is CASSFGQGASWEQYF.

The rearrangement joins TRBV5-1 to TRBJ2-5; D may be TRBD2 (6 bases). The V end lost 4 bases, the J end lost 5 bases, and 18 bases lay between the germline ends. Germline CDR1 and CDR2: SGHRS and YFSETQ. This CDR3 has 15 amino acids. The chain's CDR3 is CASSPPGLAPETQYF. In nucleotides, the CDR3 is TGCGCCAGCAGCCCGCCGGGACTCGCTCCCGAGACCCAGTACTTC.

The chain has TRBV27 and TRBJ1-1; D may be TRBD1 (5 bases). V lost 0 bases, J lost 5 bases, and 10 bases lay in between. The CDR3 extends over 14 amino acids. CDR1 and CDR2 (germline): MNHEY, SMNVEV (reference sequence). CDR3 in DNA: TGTGCCAGCAGTTTATCGGGGGGATGGACTGAAGCTTTCTTT. Its translation is CASSLSGGWTEAFF.

This clonotype was seen a handful of times. This chain links TRBV7-8 with TRBJ2-2; 7 bases are a match to TRBD1. Unmatched junction bases numbered 6, after V lost 0 bases and J lost 5 bases. The CDR3 has 16 residues. Per the germline V gene, CDR1 is SGHVS and CDR2 is FQNEAQ. For the CDR3, the DNA is TGTGCCAGCAGCTTAGCGCGACAGGGTCAAACCGGGGAGCTGTTTTTT. The encoded protein is CASSLARQGQTGELFF.